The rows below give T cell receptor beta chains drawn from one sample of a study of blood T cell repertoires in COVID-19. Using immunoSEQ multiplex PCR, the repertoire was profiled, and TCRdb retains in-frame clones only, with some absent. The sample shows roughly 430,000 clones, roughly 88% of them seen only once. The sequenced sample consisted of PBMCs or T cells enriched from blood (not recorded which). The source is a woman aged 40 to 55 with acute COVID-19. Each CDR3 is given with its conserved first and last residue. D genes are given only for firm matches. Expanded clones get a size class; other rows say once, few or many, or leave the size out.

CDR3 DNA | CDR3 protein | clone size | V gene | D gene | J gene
TGTGCCAGCAGCCAGACAGGGGGTACCACCTACGAGCAGTACTTC | CASSQTGGTTYEQYF | NA | TRBV4-2 | TRBD1 | TRBJ2-7
TGTGCCAGCAGTGAACCCCGGAGGGTCTATGGCTACACCTTC | CASSEPRRVYGYTF | NA | TRBV2 | NA | TRBJ1-2
TGTGCCAGCAGCTTAGCAGGGCGGGGACAAGAGACCCAGTACTTC | CASSLAGRGQETQYF | NA | TRBV7-7 | NA | TRBJ2-5
TGTGCCAGCAGTTCCCTCATAGGACAGGGTATGGCGAACACTGAAGCTTTCTTT | CASSSLIGQGMANTEAFF | NA | TRBV27 | TRBD1 | TRBJ1-1
TGTGCCAGCAGCTTAGGGGTCCTCCCCGAGAACACTGAAGCTTTCTTT | CASSLGVLPENTEAFF | NA | TRBV5-4 | NA | TRBJ1-1
TGCAGCGTTGAAGATTTGAGGCCCGCCTTTTTCTTT | CSVEDLRPAFFF | once | TRBV29-1 | NA | TRBJ1-1
TGTGCCAGCAGCGTTAGACAGGGGCGAGTAAGCGGTGGCTACACCTTC | CASSVRQGRVSGGYTF | NA | TRBV11-2 | TRBD1 | TRBJ1-2
TGCGCCAGCAGCCAAGGACAGGGGAGGAACGAGCAGTACTTC | CASSQGQGRNEQYF | NA | TRBV4-1 | TRBD1 | TRBJ2-7
TGTGCCAGCAGCTTAGATTGGGGACAGGGACAAGAGACCCAGTACTTC | CASSLDWGQGQETQYF | NA | TRBV11-3 | TRBD1 | TRBJ2-5
TGTGCCAGCAGCTTGGGGAGGTACACTGAAGCTTTCTTT | CASSLGRYTEAFF | NA | TRBV7-6 | NA | TRBJ1-1
TGTGCCAGCGCTCGGGGGGGAACTGAAGCTTTCTTT | CASARGGTEAFF | NA | TRBV9 | NA | TRBJ1-1
TGTGCCACCAGCACCCCCAGGGTTGCCTACGAGCAGTACTTC | CATSTPRVAYEQYF | NA | TRBV15 | NA | TRBJ2-7
TGTGCCAGCAGAAGGACTAGCGGGGATTACAATGAGCAGTTCTTC | CASRRTSGDYNEQFF | NA | TRBV6-5 | TRBD2 | TRBJ2-1
TGTGCCAGTAGTTCCGGGACTATCCCATACGAGCAGTACTTC | CASSSGTIPYEQYF | NA | TRBV19 | TRBD2 | TRBJ2-7
TGTGCCAGCTCAGACCCTGGGGCAGGGCGGAACTATGGCTACACCTTC | CASSDPGAGRNYGYTF | NA | TRBV18 | NA | TRBJ1-2